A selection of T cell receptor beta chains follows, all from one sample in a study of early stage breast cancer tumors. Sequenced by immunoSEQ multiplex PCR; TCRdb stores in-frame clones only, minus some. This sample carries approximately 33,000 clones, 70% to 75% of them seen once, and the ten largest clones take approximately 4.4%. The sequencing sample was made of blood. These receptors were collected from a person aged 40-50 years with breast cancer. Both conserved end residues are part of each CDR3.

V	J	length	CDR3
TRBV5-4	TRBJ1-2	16	CASSPGGTGSNYGYTF
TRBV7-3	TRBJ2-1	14	CASSPTGTSNEQFF
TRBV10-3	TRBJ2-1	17	CAISEFGTSARDNEQFF
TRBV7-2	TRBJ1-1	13	CASSSQKNTEAFF
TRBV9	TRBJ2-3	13	CASSFGPTDTQYF
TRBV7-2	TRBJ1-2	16	CASSLAQTGVSYGYTF
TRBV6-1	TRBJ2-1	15	CASSEGQGHWNEQFF
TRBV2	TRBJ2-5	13	CASRQGGQETQYF
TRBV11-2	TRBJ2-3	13	CASSLGQEDTQYF
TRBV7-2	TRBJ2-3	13	CASSPGETDTQYF
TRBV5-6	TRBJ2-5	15	CASSRSLAGRETQYF
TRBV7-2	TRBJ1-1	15	CASSHVGGTDTEAFF
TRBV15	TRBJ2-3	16	CATSRAQLLSTDTQYF
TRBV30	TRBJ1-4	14	CAWSYTGAGEKLFF
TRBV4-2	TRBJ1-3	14	CASSQDRIGNTIYF
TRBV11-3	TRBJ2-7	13	CASSPGRDYEQYF
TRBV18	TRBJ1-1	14	CASSPPGSGTEAFF
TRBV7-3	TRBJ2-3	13	CASSFGSTDTQYF
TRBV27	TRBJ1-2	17	CASSPRGGRALGYGYTF
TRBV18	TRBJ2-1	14	CASSPAPGSNEQFF
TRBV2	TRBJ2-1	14	CASRTSGTYNEQFF
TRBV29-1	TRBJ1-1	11	CSVSGVGEAFF
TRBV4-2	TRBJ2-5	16	CASSRLQDKEIGTQYF
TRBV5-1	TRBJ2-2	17	CASSLEILAGAAGELFF
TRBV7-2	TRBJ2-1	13	CASSLVRTNEQFF
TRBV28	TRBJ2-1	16	CASSLGGLAGQNEQFF
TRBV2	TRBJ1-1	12	CASSIRVTEAFF
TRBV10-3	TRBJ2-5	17	CAISERLAEGYQETQYF
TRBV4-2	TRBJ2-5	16	CASSQGLGTSKETQYF
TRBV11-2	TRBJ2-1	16	CASSLDSQGWYNEQFF
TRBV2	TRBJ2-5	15	CASLPRQALQETQYF
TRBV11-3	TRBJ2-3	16	CASSLGVRPAADTQYF
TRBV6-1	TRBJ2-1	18	CASSEVVAGASSYNEQFF
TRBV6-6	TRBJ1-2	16	CASSYPPDRGDYGYTF
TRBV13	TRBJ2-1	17	CASSPGLAGVVLDEQFF
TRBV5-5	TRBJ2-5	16	CASSLAGGGYVETQYF
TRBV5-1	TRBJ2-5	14	CASSSQGVQETQYF
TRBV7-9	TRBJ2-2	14	CASSLLRETGELFF
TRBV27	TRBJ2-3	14	CASSSSLTGDTQYF
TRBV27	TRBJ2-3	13	CASSPRIGDTQYF
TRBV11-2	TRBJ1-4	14	CASSLELSGGKLFF
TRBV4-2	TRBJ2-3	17	CASSQVPSGASTDTQYF
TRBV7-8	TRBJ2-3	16	CASSLGGTLTTDTQYF
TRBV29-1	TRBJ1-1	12	CSVVGRYTEAFF
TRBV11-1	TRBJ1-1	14	CASSPIGESTEAFF
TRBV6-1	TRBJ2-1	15	CASLSGRAETGEQFF
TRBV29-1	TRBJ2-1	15	CSVVPLRSAANEQFF
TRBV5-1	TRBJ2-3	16	CASFGEGQVHTDTQYF